Following are 6 T cell receptor beta chains from one sample sequenced in a study of regulatory T cells in long-lasting Graves disease. Sample time point: newly diagnosed GD, antithyroid drugs for less than 3 months. PBMCs provided the RNA from which the TCR library was made. Building of the TCR beta libraries involved iRepertoire HTBI primers and Arm-PCR of CDR3 regions. One entry per CDR3 protein, called by TCRdb with MiXCR from the multiplex PCR reads. Among about 320,000 distinct CDR3 sequences listed, about 20% were seen once. Sequencing was performed on peripheral blood mononuclear cells (PBMCs), taken at new diagnosis, from a patient treated with antithyroid drugs. These receptors were taken from a female donor with Graves disease.

This clonotype was seen ten or more times. The gene calls are TRBV12-3 or TRBV12-4 and TRBJ2-7; maybe TRBD2 (5 bases). V lost 3 bases to trimming and J lost 0 bases, with 12 bases between them. The CDR3 is made up of 15 amino acids. CDR3 nucleotides: TGTGCCAGCAGTTTTAGGAGCGGTCCCTCCTACGAGCAGTACTTC. As protein: CASSFRSGPSYEQYF.

This clonotype was detected ten times or more. This chain joins TRBV2 and TRBJ2-5; D may correspond to TRBD1 or TRBD2 (5 bases each). The CDR3 is made up of 16 amino acids. CDR1 is SNHLY and CDR2 is FYNNEI in the germline V gene. Trimming pared 3 bases from V and 2 bases from J, leaving 16 bases between. CDR3 DNA: TGTGCCAGCAGTGATTCGGGCCTGGGACCTCAAGAGACCCAGTACTTC. Translated, it gives CASSDSGLGPQETQYF.

This clonotype has ten or more counts. V and J are TRBV2 and TRBJ2-5; the match to TRBD2 covers 7 bases. This CDR3 contains 14 residues. Germline V gene lookup returns CDR1 SNHLY and CDR2 FYNNEI. The V gene end was trimmed by 7 bases and the J gene end by 5 bases; junction bases not matched to a gene: 10. CDR3 residues: CASIGGWVRETQYF. The DNA for the CDR3 is TGTGCCAGCATCGGGGGGTGGGTTCGGGAGACCCAGTACTTC.

This clonotype came up many times. V usage is TRBV20-1 and J usage is TRBJ2-7; tentatively, D is TRBD2 (5 bases). The CDR3 length is 15 residues. Trimming shortened V by 6 bases and J by 4 bases, and 22 bases separated the two germline ends. CDR1 is DFQATT and CDR2 is SNEGSKA in the germline V gene (reference sequence). The CDR3 DNA is TGCAGTGCCCACCACCCCACTAGTTCTCGGTACGAGCAGTACTTC. Its protein is CSAHHPTSSRYEQYF.

This clonotype was detected many times. The V call is TRBV2, the J call TRBJ2-3; possibly TRBD1 or TRBD2 for D (5 bases each). Germline CDR1 is SNHLY and CDR2 is FYNNEI. V lost 6 bases to trimming and J lost 8 bases, with 9 bases between them. The CDR3 runs 11 residues. CDR3 bases: TGTGCCAGCAGCGCAGGGAGTACGCAGTATTTT. Its translation is CASSAGSTQYF.

J is TRBJ1-2 and V is TRBV9; D is uncertain. Germline CDR1 is SGDLS and CDR2 is YYNGEE. The V gene lost 3 bases and the J gene lost 3 bases, with 15 bases spanning the gap. This CDR3 has 15 residues. CDR3 protein: CASSAGPGMDYGYTF. For the CDR3, the DNA is TGTGCCAGCAGCGCCGGACCCGGGATGGACTATGGCTACACCTTC.